Below are 19 T cell receptor beta chains sequenced from a single sample in a study of blood T cell repertoires in COVID-19. Sequencing was performed with immunoSEQ multiplex PCR; in TCRdb, only in-frame clones are kept and a portion is missing. The data contain about 480,000 clones, roughly 90% of them singletons. The specimen sequenced was PBMCs or T cells enriched from blood (not recorded which). Receptors were obtained from a woman in her thirties or forties who had recovered from COVID-19.

The chain uses TRBV2 and TRBJ2-1; D is unclear. This CDR3 is built from 13 residues. Trimming pared 6 bases from V and 9 bases from J, leaving 15 bases between. CDR1 is SNHLY, CDR2 FYNNEI, per germline. CDR3 sequence reads: CASREIKAGEQFF. DNA of the CDR3: TGTGCCAGCAGGGAAATCAAAGCAGGTGAGCAGTTCTTC. The variable domain in full, with the rest retrieved from reference TRBV2 and TRBJ2-1, is EPEVTQTPSHQVTQMGQEVILRCVPISNHLYFYWYRQILGQKVEFLVSFYNNEISEKSEIFDDQFSVERPDGSNFTLKIRSTKLEDSAMYFCASREIKAGEQFFGPGTRLTVL.

A note on this clone: Different DNA sequences within this sample yield the same CDR3. The chain recombines TRBV7-2 with TRBJ1-3, with 8 nucleotides matching TRBD1. This CDR3 is 15 amino acids long. Germline V gene data show CDR1 as SGHTA and CDR2 as FQGNSA. V gave up 5 bases and J gave up 4 bases; unmatched junction bases: 7. The CDR3 spells CASSSSRGRGNTIYF. The DNA of the CDR3 is TGTGCCAGCAGCAGCAGCAGGGGGCGCGGAAACACCATATATTTT.

This clone was seen only once. CDR3 DNA sequence: TGTGCCAGCAGTTTTCAGGGAGGACCTTACTACGAGCAGTACTTC. Its protein product is CASSFQGGPYYEQYF. V is TRBV6-5 and J is TRBJ2-7; tentatively, D is TRBD2 (6 bases). Germline V gene data show CDR1 as MNHEY and CDR2 as SVGAGI. V was clipped by 4 bases and J by 3 bases, with 16 bases between them. This CDR3 has 15 residues.

The CDR3 here is CASSQESGPSYEQYF. CDR3 bases: TGTGCCAGCAGCCAAGAAAGCGGTCCGTCCTACGAGCAGTACTTC. The J gene is TRBJ2-7, the V gene TRBV14, with D possibly matching TRBD2 (5 bases). The CDR3 is made up of 15 amino acids. Germline CDR1 is SGHDN and CDR2 is FVKESK. V was trimmed by 0 bases and J by 1 base, leaving 10 bases between them.

V is TRBV6-5 and J is TRBJ2-5; no firm D call. The CDR3 extends over 14 amino acids. Per the germline V gene, CDR1 is MNHEY and CDR2 is SVGAGI. The V end lost 6 bases, the J end lost 0 bases, and 11 bases lay between the germline ends. The CDR3 DNA sequence: TGTGCCAGCAGGCGAAAGAGGTACCAAGAGACCCAGTACTTC. It is translated as CASRRKRYQETQYF.

CDR3 in DNA: TGTGCCAGCAGTATCCTACTAGCGGGAGGGGACAATGAGCAGTTCTTC. Protein product: CASSILLAGGDNEQFF. The rearrangement uses TRBV27 and TRBJ2-1; 13 bases map to TRBD2. This CDR3 has 16 residues. Trimming removed 5 bases from V and 5 bases from J; junction bases left unmatched: 6. CDR1 is MNHEY, CDR2 SMNVEV, per germline (reference sequence).

The chain has TRBV10-2 and TRBJ1-5; D unresolved. The CDR3 is 15 amino acids. Germline CDR1 reads WSHSY; CDR2 reads SAAADI. V was trimmed by 3 bases and J by 1 base, leaving 10 bases between them. CDR3 DNA sequence: TGCGCCAGCAGTGAATTCTTACAGAGCAATCAGCCCCAGCATTTT. Translating it yields CASSEFLQSNQPQHF.

The chain carries TRBV4-1 and TRBJ2-3, with 14 bases identical to TRBD2. J gave up 2 bases and V 0 bases, and 10 bases lay outside the gene matches. The CDR3 length is 20 residues. Germline V gives CDR1 MGHRA, CDR2 YSYEKL. The CDR3 nucleotides read TGCGCCAGCAGCCAAGAGTTGGGACTAGCGGGAGAATGGTACACAGATACGCAGTATTTT. It encodes CASSQELGLAGEWYTDTQYF.

V gene TRBV5-1 combines with J gene TRBJ1-1; D is ambiguous. The CDR3 is 15 residues long. Germline assignment: CDR1 SGHRS and CDR2 YFSETQ. V lost 4 bases to trimming and J lost 1 base, with 14 bases between them. CDR3 sequence: CASSHQSTANTEAFF. The CDR3 DNA reads TGCGCCAGCAGCCACCAGTCGACTGCGAACACTGAAGCTTTCTTT.

CDR3 protein: CASSYRAGASYEQYF. DNA of the CDR3: TGTGCCAGCAGTTACAGGGCAGGGGCCTCCTACGAGCAGTACTTC. This chain joins TRBV6-5 and TRBJ2-7, with a weak D call TRBD1 (6 bases). This CDR3 contains 15 residues. Germline CDR1 is MNHEY and CDR2 is SVGAGI. The V and J ends lost 2 bases and 0 bases respectively, with 11 bases between them.

V is TRBV20-1 and J is TRBJ2-1, with D possibly being TRBD1 (5 bases). Per germline, CDR1 DFQATT and CDR2 SNEGSKA (reference sequence). The V gene lost 3 bases and the J gene lost 8 bases, with 8 bases spanning the gap. The CDR3 is 11 amino acids. CDR3 nucleotides: TGCAGTGCTAGTAGGGGTCATGAGCAGTTCTTC. Encoded protein: CSASRGHEQFF.

The V gene is TRBV3-1 (or the pseudogene TRBV3-2), the J gene TRBJ2-1, with D perhaps matching TRBD2 (6 bases). Germline V gene lookup returns CDR1 LGHDT and CDR2 YNNKEL (reference sequence). The CDR3 sequence is 17 residues long. The V end lost 3 bases, the J end lost 6 bases, and 21 bases lay between the germline ends. The CDR3 DNA sequence: TGTGCCAGCAGCCATCCGGGACTCTCATTCTTGGGCAATGAGCAGTTCTTC. This encodes CASSHPGLSFLGNEQFF.

This clone was seen only a few times. The chain combines TRBV12-1 with TRBJ2-4; TRBD2, as called in the table, went unchecked against the DNA. TRBV12-1 is described as a pseudogene. CDR3 length equals 18 residues. CDR3 nucleotide sequence: TGTGCCAGCAGCCTGAGCAGGAGGCGGGAGGGCCTGGGAAACATTCAGTACTTC. It specifies CASSLSRRREGLGNIQYF.

This clone was seen a single time. V gene TRBV6-2 or TRBV6-3 combines with J gene TRBJ2-7, with TRBD1 matching over 9 bases. CDR3 length: 15 residues. Trimming took 2 bases from V and 3 from J; bases not matched to a gene: 5. CDR1 and CDR2 from the germline V gene are MNHEY and SVGEGT. The CDR3 spells CASSYPGQGNYEQYF. CDR3 bases: TGTGCCAGCAGTTACCCCGGACAGGGGAACTACGAGCAGTACTTC.

The CDR3 region is CASSPRTSGRESSYNEQFF. The CDR3 DNA sequence: TGCGCCAGCAGCCCTCGGACTAGCGGGAGAGAAAGCTCCTACAATGAGCAGTTCTTC. The chain is built from TRBV5-1 and TRBJ2-1, with 13 bases that match TRBD2. The germline V gene has CDR1 SGHRS and CDR2 YFSETQ. Trimming at V came to 4 bases and at J to 0 bases, leaving 10 bases not matched to a gene. The CDR3 extends over 19 amino acids.

The CDR3 is CASSRGGGNTEAFF. The CDR3 DNA is TGTGCCAGCAGCCGCGGCGGTGGGAACACTGAAGCTTTCTTT. The chain combines TRBV4-2 with TRBJ1-1; D is ambiguous. Between the trimmed V and J ends, which lost 4 bases and 1 base, there was a span of 10 bases. CDR1 is LGHNA, CDR2 YNFKEQ, per germline. CDR3 size: 14 residues.

This clone was found many times. The chain recombines TRBV15 with TRBJ2-7; D perhaps matches TRBD2 (6 bases). Per germline, CDR1 LNHNV and CDR2 YYDKDF (reference sequence). This CDR3 is built from 18 residues. Trimming took off 3 bases at V and 2 bases at J, with 23 bases between the two ends. The CDR3 protein is CATSSLRWRESGTYEQYF. The CDR3 DNA reads TGTGCCACCAGCAGCCTCCGGTGGAGGGAAAGTGGGACCTACGAGCAGTACTTC.

The chain links TRBV7-6 to TRBJ1-5; 10 positions agree with TRBD1. The CDR3 covers 15 residues. CDR1 and CDR2 (germline): SGHVS, FNYEAQ. The J segment lost 4 bases and the V segment lost 6 bases, leaving 6 bases of the junction unmatched. CDR3 region: CASRRQGARNQPQHF. In DNA, the CDR3 is TGTGCCAGCAGGCGACAGGGGGCACGGAATCAGCCCCAGCATTTT.

This chain joins TRBV6-1 and TRBJ2-2, with D maybe TRBD1 (5 bases). V lost 4 bases and J 0 bases, leaving 12 bases between the germline ends. Germline lookup yields CDR1 MNHNS and CDR2 SASEGT. This CDR3 has 16 amino acids. CDR3 protein: CASSAPPGSNTGELFF. The CDR3 nucleotides read TGTGCCAGCAGTGCCCCCCCAGGGTCGAACACCGGGGAGCTGTTTTTT.